One and the same sample provided the 22 T cell receptor beta chains below, sequenced in a study of CD8+CD57+ T cells in acquired aplastic anemia. Genomic DNA, the template, was used for profiling of the TCR beta VDJ and CDR3. TCRdb re-called the reads through MiXCR, storing one row per CDR3 protein. The sample gives some 410,000 distinct CDR3 sequences, approximately 70% of which show up once; 3.5% to 4.5% is in the top ten. Sequencing input: sorted CD4+, CD8+, or CD8+CD57+ T cells (not recorded which) from PBMCs. Receptors were obtained from a human donor in good health, serving as a control.

The V call is TRBV20-1, the J call TRBJ1-1; 8 nucleotides line up with TRBD1. Germline-derived CDR1 and CDR2 are DFQATT and SNEGSKA (reference sequence). There are 14 residues in the CDR3. Trimming cost V 6 bases and J 6 bases; bases outside gene matches: 12. CDR3 loop: CSARTGQAYAEAFF. The CDR3 nucleotides read TGCAGTGCAAGAACGGGACAGGCCTACGCTGAAGCTTTCTTT.

About this clonotype itself: This may arise from a read error, as a much more abundant clone is one base away. V and J are TRBV13 and TRBJ2-2; 12 bases map to TRBD2. J was trimmed by 6 bases and V by 4 bases; bases with no gene match: 3. CDR1 and CDR2 from the germline V gene are PRHDT and FYEKMQ (reference sequence). The CDR3 contains 15 residues. CDR3 sequence reads: CASSWASGGAGELFF. In DNA form, the CDR3 reads TGTGCCAGCAGCTGGGCTAGCGGGGGGGCCGGGGAGCTGTTTTTT.

Concerning this clonotype itself: One junction end disagrees with the germline gene, perhaps due to a read error. The chain joins TRBV7-7 to TRBJ1-5; TRBD1 is a possible D gene (6 bases). CDR3 length: 15 amino acids. CDR1 and CDR2 from the germline V gene are SSHAT and FNYEAQ (reference sequence). The CDR3 bases are TGTGCTAGCAGCTTACGCACCGGGGGGCTGCTTTTTGGACATTTT. Protein: CASSLRTGGLLFGHF.

Regarding this clonotype: The limits of the CDR3 on the DNA are not certain, so only TCRdb's listed CDR3 is given. This rearrangement joins TRBV20-1 to TRBJ2-7; the DNA was not compared with TRBD1, the D call given in the table. Termini included, the CDR3 measures 11 amino acids. The germline V gene encodes CDR1 DFQATT and CDR2 SNEGSKA (reference sequence). CDR3 region: CRVSAPAFWYF.

This clonotype was seen only once. One end of the junction fails to match germline, which may point to a read error. The rearrangement links TRBV9 to TRBJ2-2; tentatively, D is TRBD2 (6 bases). The CDR3 spans 15 residues. Germline assignment: CDR1 SGDLS and CDR2 YYNGEE. CDR3 coding DNA: TGTGCCAGCAGCTTAGGCGGGGCGGACCCCGGGGACCTGTTTTTT. Translating gives CASSLGGADPGDLFF. Variable domain in full (rest from reference TRBV9 and TRBJ2-2): DSGVTQTPKHLITATGQRVTLRCSPRSGDLSVYWYQQSLDQGLQFLIQYYNGEERAKGNILERFSAQQFPDLHSELNLSSLELGDSALYFCASSLGGADPGDLFFGEGSRLTVL.

This clonotype was seen repeatedly, ten times or more. The chain couples TRBV11-3 to TRBJ2-2; D is perhaps TRBD1 (6 bases). Germline-derived CDR1 and CDR2 are SGHNT and YENEEA. V was cut by 5 bases and J by 3 bases, with 16 bases left in between. The CDR3 is 16 residues long. The CDR3 loop is CASSPTYAGDTGELFF. The CDR3 coding sequence is TGTGCCAGCAGCCCCACCTATGCAGGGGACACCGGGGAGCTGTTTTTT.

This clonotype was detected once. This sequence joins TRBV19 and TRBJ1-2, with 8 bases lining up with TRBD1. Per germline, CDR1 LNHDA and CDR2 SQIVND (reference sequence). This CDR3 is 17 amino acids long. Germline trimming cut 7 bases from V and 0 bases from J; bases unmatched to any gene: 13. In DNA, the CDR3 is TGTGCCAGTACCGCCCTCGGGGACAGGCCTACTAACTATGGCTACACCTTC. Translated, it gives CASTALGDRPTNYGYTF. Full variable domain (remainder filled in from reference TRBV19 and TRBJ1-2): DGGITQSPKYLFRKEGQNVTLSCEQNLNHDAMYWYRQDPGQGLRLIYYSQIVNDFQKGDIAEGYSVSREKKESFPLTVTSAQKNPTAFYLCASTALGDRPTNYGYTFGSGTRLTVV.

The chain uses TRBV19 and TRBJ1-1; 8 bases map to TRBD1. J gave up 0 bases and V 7 bases, and 7 bases lay outside the gene matches. This CDR3 has 15 amino acids. Germline CDR1 and CDR2: LNHDA and SQIVND (reference sequence). This CDR3 reads CASKTGVGLNTEAFF. CDR3 bases: TGTGCCAGTAAGACAGGGGTAGGGTTGAACACTGAAGCTTTCTTT.

The chain is built from TRBV7-2 and TRBJ1-5; the D gene is possibly TRBD1 (5 bases). Germline CDR1 SGHTA, CDR2 FQGNSA. CDR3 length: 15 amino acids. Trimming took off 3 bases at V and 7 bases at J, with 16 bases between the two ends. The CDR3 here is CASSLTTDTYQPQHF. The CDR3 bases are TGTGCCAGCAGCTTGACGACAGACACTTACCAGCCCCAGCATTTT.

This clonotype was seen many times. The chain combines TRBV3-1 with TRBJ1-2, with D uncertain. Germline CDR1 LGHDT, CDR2 YNNKEL (reference sequence). The V and J ends lost 5 bases and 7 bases respectively, with 23 bases between them. This CDR3 spans 16 amino acids. The CDR3 reads CASSGNSLGHIAGYTF. CDR3 bases: TGTGCCAGCAGCGGAAATAGTTTGGGCCACATCGCTGGCTACACCTTC.

This clonotype has at least ten counts. CDR3 sequence: CASSLATGGDNYGYTF. The DNA of the CDR3 is TGTGCCAGCAGCTTAGCTACGGGGGGCGATAACTATGGCTACACCTTC. The chain is built from TRBV7-8 and TRBJ1-2; D might be TRBD1 (6 bases). CDR1 is SGHVS, CDR2 FQNEAQ, per germline. The CDR3 spans 16 residues. The V gene lost 0 bases and the J gene lost 1 base, with 12 bases spanning the gap.

The rearrangement joins TRBV14 to TRBJ1-6; D remains ambiguous. Germline lookup yields CDR1 SGHDN and CDR2 FVKESK. V lost 4 bases to trimming and J lost 8 bases, with 12 bases between them. CDR3 length: 14 amino acids. This chain's CDR3 is CASSPGQIDSPLHF. CDR3 DNA sequence: TGTGCCAGCAGCCCAGGCCAAATAGATTCACCCCTCCACTTT.

Remarks on this clonotype: The conserved final phenylalanine or tryptophan is absent from the CDR3, which likely points to a read error. It is unclear where the CDR3 begins or ends on the DNA, so no DNA is shown, and the CDR3 is as TCRdb lists it. The J gene is TRBJ1-4, the V gene TRBV7-3. The CDR3 is 13 residues long, ends included. The germline gives CDR1 SGHTA, CDR2 FQGTGA. The CDR3 sequence is CASSQARAGTDTQ.

Comment on this clonotype: One junction end disagrees with the germline gene, perhaps due to a read error. V gene TRBV9 combines with J gene TRBJ1-6, with a weak D call TRBD1 (5 bases). Germline loops: CDR1 SGDLS, CDR2 YYNGEE. The CDR3 loop spans 14 amino acids. Here the CDR3 reads CASSTTGGNSHLHF. CDR3 sequence (DNA): TGTGCCAGTAGCACGACCGGGGGTAATTCACACCTCCACTTT.

This clonotype was recorded at least ten times. V and J are TRBV9 and TRBJ1-1; D is unclear. With 5 bases removed from V and 1 base from J, the gap between germline ends came to 9 bases. Germline V gene data show CDR1 as SGDLS and CDR2 as YYNGEE. The CDR3 has 13 residues. CDR3 coding DNA: TGTGCCAGCAGTGTCGGGGAGAACACTGAAGCTTTCTTT. This gives the protein CASSVGENTEAFF.

Regarding this clonotype: One end of the junction is discordant with germline, which a read error may explain. The gene calls are TRBV10-2 and TRBJ2-3; D possibly matches TRBD1 or TRBD2 (5 bases each). The CDR3 length is 14 residues. Per germline, CDR1 WSHSY and CDR2 SAAADI. In nucleotides, the CDR3 is TGTGCCAGCAGTCAGGGACGCGACGGAGAAACGCAGTATTTT. Translating gives CASSQGRDGETQYF.

Points on this clonotype: Germline is not matched at one junction end, which may reflect a read error. The rearrangement links TRBV7-3 to TRBJ2-1; the D is unclear. Germline loops: CDR1 SGHTA, CDR2 FQGTGA. The CDR3 spans 15 residues. Here the CDR3 reads CASRPPRRPNHDQFF. The DNA for the CDR3 is TGTGCCAGCAGACCTCCCAGGCGGCCTAACCATGACCAGTTCTTC.

A remark on this clonotype: A much larger clone differs by one base, so this may be a read error. The chain employs TRBV19 and TRBJ2-1; tentative D call: TRBD1 (6 bases). The CDR3 contains 14 residues. Germline values: CDR1 LNHDA, CDR2 SQIVND (reference sequence). V was shortened by 9 bases and J by 11 bases, with 23 bases between the two germline ends. CDR3 nucleotide sequence: TGTGCCAGCAGTTTAGGTACAGGGTGGGATCAGCAGTTCTTC. Its protein product is CASSLGTGWDQQFF.

The CDR3 bases are TGTGCCAGCAGCGTAGGCTACACAGATACGCAGTATTTT. It is translated as CASSVGYTDTQYF. The genes are TRBV9 and TRBJ2-3; unclear D gene. The germline V and J ends were trimmed by 0 bases and 2 bases, with 4 bases remaining between them. This CDR3 comprises 13 residues. Germline-derived CDR1 and CDR2 are SGDLS and YYNGEE.

Notes on this clonotype: No conserved phenylalanine or tryptophan ends this CDR3, so it is likely a read error. Because the CDR3's place on the DNA is in doubt, the DNA is left out and the CDR3 is given as listed by TCRdb. This chain connects TRBV10-2 to TRBJ1-2. Germline V gene lookup returns CDR1 WSHSY and CDR2 SAAADI. Termini included, the CDR3 measures 14 amino acids. CDR3 amino acids: CASSVAKETQDFGP.

At least ten counts were recorded for this clonotype. The chain is built from TRBV7-2 and TRBJ2-1; a weak D match, TRBD1 (6 bases). From germline, CDR1 is SGHTA and CDR2 FQGNSA. The CDR3 is 15 residues long. The germline V and J ends were trimmed by 1 base and 1 base, with 8 bases remaining between them. CDR3 in amino acids: CASSLVTGSYNEQFF. As DNA, the CDR3 is TGTGCCAGCAGCTTAGTGACAGGATCCTACAATGAGCAGTTCTTC.

The genes are TRBV7-2 and TRBJ2-5; tentatively, D is TRBD1 or TRBD2 (6 bases each). This CDR3 has 16 residues. Per the germline V gene, CDR1 is SGHTA and CDR2 is FQGNSA. V was clipped by 1 base and J by 1 base, with 13 bases between them. The CDR3 sequence: CASSLEGGGPQETQYF. The CDR3 DNA is TGTGCCAGCAGCTTAGAAGGAGGGGGGCCCCAAGAGACCCAGTACTTC.